The subject of this entry is one T cell receptor beta chain. Its antigen is currently unknown. The ends were cut back, 4 bases at V and 0 bases at J, with 9 bases in the middle. Germline CDR1 reads WSHSY; CDR2 reads SAAADI. The CDR3 totals 14 residues. Version v3.0 of the immunoSEQ assay ran at survey level. Profiled with immunoSEQ multiplex PCR; TCRdb holds only in-frame clones, not every one. The repertoire holds roughly 21,000 clones, with 80% to 85% as singletons. These data come from a study of long-term antiretroviral therapy in people with HIV. Across the whole study: In the earliest collections, sampling predates the 2015 immediate-ART recommendation by about a decade.

Study outcomes and limitations: CDR3 lengths in HIV samples spanned a narrower range than controls. Data on ART adherence, viral resistance or therapy changes were unavailable. Post-ART samples showed increased diversity that remained below transplant donor control levels.

This sequence originates from a woman under 40 with HIV. This chain uses TRBV10-2 with TRBJ1-1; D is undetermined. The material sequenced was unsorted PBMCs, taken 0.2 years after starting antiretroviral therapy. DNA for the CDR3: TGCGCCAGCAGTGTCACGGTTCTGAACACTGAAGCTTTCTTT. Translating it yields CASSVTVLNTEAFF.